The T cell receptor (beta chain) under discussion was sequenced for a study of shared clonotypes between healthy human individuals. The table came from immunoSEQ multiplex PCR; TCRdb's copy has only in-frame clones and leaves some out. The table has a few million clones, more than 90% seen once. Germline V lookup: CDR1 SGHDT, CDR2 YYEEEE. The CDR3 spans 17 residues. J gave up 7 bases and V 0 bases, and 12 bases lay outside the gene matches. Input material: naive CD4+ T cells sorted from blood. Subset indicated: CD45RA+ positively selected. This TCR derives from a man aged 18 to 29 in good health. The V and J genes are TRBV5-6 and TRBJ1-1; 10 bases fit TRBD1. The CDR3 DNA is TGTGCCAGCAGCTTGGGGGACAGGGGACCCGGGGATATTGAAGCTTTCTTT. Its translation is CASSLGDRGPGDIEAFF.